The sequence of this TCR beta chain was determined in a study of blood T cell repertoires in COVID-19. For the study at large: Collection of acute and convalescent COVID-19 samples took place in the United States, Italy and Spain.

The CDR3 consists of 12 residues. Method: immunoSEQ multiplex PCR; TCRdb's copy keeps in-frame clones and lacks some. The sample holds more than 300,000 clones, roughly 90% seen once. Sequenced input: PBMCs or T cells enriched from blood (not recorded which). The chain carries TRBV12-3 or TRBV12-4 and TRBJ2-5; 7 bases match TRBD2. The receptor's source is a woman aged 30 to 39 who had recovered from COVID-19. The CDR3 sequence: CASSGEKETQYF. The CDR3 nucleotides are TGTGCTTCGAGCGGGGAGAAAGAGACCCAGTACTTC.